The rows below give T cell receptor beta chains drawn from one sample of a study of shared clonotypes between healthy human individuals. Using immunoSEQ multiplex PCR, the repertoire was profiled, and TCRdb retains in-frame clones only, with some absent. The table has over 2,000,000 clones, 85% to 95% seen once. Sequencing was carried out using naive CD8+ T cells from PBMCs. These receptors originate from a man between 18 and 35 years old in good health. Some clones in this sample may be carry-over from other donors' samples. The CDR3 runs from the conserved cysteine through the conserved F or W. A D gene is named only where the DNA matches it firmly. Clone size is given for some rows only: seen once, a few or many times, or a class if the clone is expanded.

.	TRBV6-6	TRBD2	TRBJ2-7	TGTGCCAGCAGTTACTCCTTGGAGGCGGGGGGTTACGAGCAGTACTTC	CASSYSLEAGGYEQYF
.	TRBV2	.	TRBJ1-2	TGTGCCATCCTGATGGGGACGAACGGCTACACCTTC	CAILMGTNGYTF
.	TRBV4-1	.	TRBJ2-7	TGCGCCAGCAGCCAAGAGGGGGGCTACGAGCAGTACTTC	CASSQEGGYEQYF
.	TRBV29-1	TRBD1	TRBJ2-2	TGCAGCGTTCCGGAACAGGGGAGCACCGGGGAGCTGTTTTTT	CSVPEQGSTGELFF
.	TRBV28	.	TRBJ2-5	TGTGCCAGCAGCCGGCGGACCTGGGGAGAGACCCAGTACTTC	CASSRRTWGETQYF
.	TRBV29-1	TRBD2	TRBJ2-3	TGCAGCGTTCCTGTGGCGGGAGGGCCTGATACGCAGTATTTT	CSVPVAGGPDTQYF
.	TRBV6-1	.	TRBJ2-7	TGTGCCAGCAGGGGAGGACCGGGACAAAGCTACGAGCAGTACTTC	CASRGGPGQSYEQYF
.	TRBV6-5	TRBD1	TRBJ2-5	TGTGCCAGCAGTTACTCAGGGGGCACCCTCCAAGAGACCCAGTACTTC	CASSYSGGTLQETQYF
.	TRBV4-1	.	TRBJ2-1	TGCGCCAGCAGCCAAGATCGCCTAGCGCCAATTTCCTACAATGAGCAGTTCTTC	CASSQDRLAPISYNEQFF
.	TRBV7-3	.	TRBJ1-1	TGTGCCAGCAGCTTTTTGGGAATACAGGGAATTCTGAACACTGAAGCTTTCTTT	CASSFLGIQGILNTEAFF
once	TRBV6-5	.	TRBJ2-7	TGTGCCAGTCAAGACGGGGACTACGAGCAGTACTTC	CASQDGDYEQYF
.	TRBV7-6	.	TRBJ2-1	TGTGCCAGCAGCCTAGGGGGGGGTGAGCAGTTCTTC	CASSLGGGEQFF
.	TRBV27	.	TRBJ1-2	TGTGCCAGCACGAACGGGGACCTTCGTGGCTACACCTTC	CASTNGDLRGYTF
.	TRBV2	.	TRBJ2-7	TGTGCCAGCAGTGAAGTCCCGGGTTACGAGCAGTACTTC	CASSEVPGYEQYF
.	TRBV4-3	.	TRBJ2-2	TGCGCCAGCAGCGAGGGCACAAACACCGGGGAGCTGTTTTTT	CASSEGTNTGELFF
.	TRBV19	.	TRBJ1-1	TGTGCCAGTAGTATTTTCCGGAACACTGAAGCTTTCTTT	CASSIFRNTEAFF
.	TRBV27	.	TRBJ2-1	TGTGCCAGCAGTAGACTTGACAATGAGCAGTTCTTC	CASSRLDNEQFF
.	TRBV27	TRBD1	TRBJ1-3	TGTGCCAGCAGTCCATTGACAGGGGGTAATGGCCGGAACACCATATATTTT	CASSPLTGGNGRNTIYF
.	TRBV7-2	TRBD1	TRBJ2-3	TGTGCCAGCAGCCAGGACAGGGGGGCAGATACGCAGTATTTT	CASSQDRGADTQYF
.	TRBV27	TRBD2	TRBJ2-7	TGTGCCAGCAGCCCGACCGGTAGCGGGAGAGACTACGAGCAGTACTTC	CASSPTGSGRDYEQYF
.	TRBV9	.	TRBJ2-1	TGTGCCAGCAGCCCCGGGACTGTGGATCAGCAGTTCTTC	CASSPGTVDQQFF
.	TRBV7-2	.	TRBJ2-1	TGTGCCAGCAGCCTTCCCCTTACGCAGCGTCTGAATTACAATGAGCAGTTCTTC	CASSLPLTQRLNYNEQFF